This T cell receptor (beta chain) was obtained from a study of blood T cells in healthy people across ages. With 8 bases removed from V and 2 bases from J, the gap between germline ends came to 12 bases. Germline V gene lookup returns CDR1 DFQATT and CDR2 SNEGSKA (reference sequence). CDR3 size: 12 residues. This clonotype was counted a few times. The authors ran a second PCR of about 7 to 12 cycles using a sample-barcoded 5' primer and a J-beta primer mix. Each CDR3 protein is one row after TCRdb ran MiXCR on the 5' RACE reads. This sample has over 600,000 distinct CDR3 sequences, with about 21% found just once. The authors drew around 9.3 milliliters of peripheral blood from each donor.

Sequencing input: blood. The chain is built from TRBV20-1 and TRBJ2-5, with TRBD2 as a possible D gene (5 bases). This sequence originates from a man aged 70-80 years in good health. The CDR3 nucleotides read TGCAGTAATAGACCGGGACAAGAGACCCAGTACTTC. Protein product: CSNRPGQETQYF.